Following are 13 T cell receptor beta chains from one sample sequenced in a study of T cell responses to AZD1222 COVID-19 vaccine. TCRdb's copy holds only in-frame clones and misses some; the assay was immunoSEQ multiplex PCR. The data hold fewer than 150,000 clones, with roughly 93% observed a single time. The sample consisted of peripheral blood, taken on day 0 of AZD1222 vaccination. The origin of the receptors is an adult in good health.

This chain links TRBV3-1 (or the pseudogene TRBV3-2) with TRBJ2-3; no clear D gene. V shed 2 bases and J shed 6 bases, with 6 bases lying between them. CDR3 size: 12 residues. In germline, CDR1 is LGHDT, CDR2 YNNKEL (reference sequence). The DNA of the CDR3 is TGTGCCAGCAGCCAACAAGCGGATACGCAGTATTTT. This gives the protein CASSQQADTQYF.

The chain joins TRBV2 to TRBJ1-6; D may be TRBD1 (6 bases). The CDR3 sequence is 16 residues long. V lost 6 bases and J lost 5, with 17 bases in between. The germline V gene encodes CDR1 SNHLY and CDR2 FYNNEI. The CDR3 sequence is CASRANAGANNSPLHF. The CDR3 DNA is TGTGCCAGCAGGGCCAACGCGGGGGCTAATAATTCACCCCTCCACTTT.

This clone was seen only once. This chain joins TRBV6-5 and TRBJ2-7; 7 nucleotides line up with TRBD1. This CDR3 is 13 amino acids long. V trimming: 5 bases; J trimming: 2 bases; junction bases outside the gene matches: 3. Germline lookup yields CDR1 MNHEY and CDR2 SVGAGI. The CDR3 protein is CASSTDRAYEQYF. The CDR3, as DNA: TGTGCCAGCAGTACCGACAGGGCCTACGAGCAGTACTTC.

The chain recombines TRBV19 with TRBJ1-4, with unresolved D. V was trimmed by 3 bases and J by 8 bases, leaving 4 bases between them. Germline CDR1 reads LNHDA; CDR2 reads SQIVND (reference sequence). The CDR3 length is 11 residues. The CDR3 sequence is CASSIEEKLFF. In nucleotides, the CDR3 is TGTGCCAGTAGTATTGAGGAAAAACTGTTTTTT.

The chain is built from TRBV6-2 or TRBV6-3 and TRBJ2-3; TRBD1 aligns across 9 bases. V was clipped by 4 bases and J by 1 base; unmatched bases: 6. CDR3 length: 16 residues. Germline V gene sequence: CDR1 MNHEY, CDR2 SVGEGT. CDR3 sequence: CASSSLRDRGTDTQYF. The CDR3 DNA sequence: TGTGCCAGCAGTTCCCTCCGGGACAGGGGCACAGATACGCAGTATTTT.

The chain is built from TRBV7-3 and TRBJ2-1; D is perhaps TRBD2 (6 bases). Germline V CDR1 and CDR2: SGHTA, FQGTGA. This CDR3 is 16 amino acids long. With 2 bases removed from V and 5 bases from J, the gap between germline ends came to 16 bases. CDR3 in amino acids: CASSLQAAGYNNEQFF. CDR3 nucleotide sequence: TGTGCCAGCAGCTTACAGGCGGCGGGGTACAACAATGAGCAGTTCTTC.

The V and J genes are TRBV30 and TRBJ2-6; weak D call: TRBD2 (6 bases). The V gene lost 0 bases and the J gene lost 4 bases, with 10 bases spanning the gap. The CDR3 extends over 15 amino acids. CDR1 GTSNPN and CDR2 SVGIG come from the germline V gene (reference sequence). The CDR3 sequence is CAWSVHGSGANVLTF. The CDR3 region has the DNA TGTGCCTGGAGTGTACACGGGAGCGGGGCCAACGTCCTGACTTTC.

This chain connects TRBV28 to TRBJ1-6, with 10 bases identical to TRBD1. CDR1 and CDR2 from the germline V gene are MDHEN and SYDVKM. V lost 8 bases, J lost 8 bases, and 6 bases stayed unmatched. The CDR3 consists of 14 residues. CDR3 in amino acids: CASQTGTGDSPLHF. The CDR3, as DNA: TGTGCCAGCCAAACCGGGACAGGGGATTCACCCCTCCACTTT.

This rearrangement joins TRBV7-2 to TRBJ1-2; the D is unclear. Looked up from germline, CDR1 is SGHTA and CDR2 is FQGNSA. V was cut by 5 bases and J by 0 bases, with 7 bases left in between. This CDR3 has 13 residues. The CDR3 loop is CASSTVANYGYTF. Here the CDR3 DNA reads TGTGCCAGCAGCACGGTAGCTAACTATGGCTACACCTTC.

V gene TRBV2 combines with J gene TRBJ2-3; D not certain. Germline CDR1 is SNHLY and CDR2 is FYNNEI. Trimming took 3 bases from V and 2 from J, leaving 6 bases between them. The CDR3 covers 13 residues. The CDR3 region has the DNA TGTGCCAGCAGTGACAGAACCACAGATACGCAGTATTTT. It specifies CASSDRTTDTQYF.

This chain joins TRBV3-1 (or the pseudogene TRBV3-2) and TRBJ2-3; D possibly corresponds to TRBD1 (6 bases). V was cut by 3 bases and J by 6 bases, with 16 bases left in between. The CDR3 spans 15 residues. The germline gives CDR1 LGHDT, CDR2 YNNKEL (reference sequence). Here the CDR3 reads CASSHLGTRGDTQYF. CDR3 bases: TGTGCCAGCAGCCACCTGGGCACCAGGGGCGATACGCAGTATTTT.

The V and J genes are TRBV19 and TRBJ2-3, with D hard to call. V was shortened by 5 bases and J by 3 bases, with 12 bases between the two germline ends. This CDR3 is built from 14 residues. In germline, CDR1 is LNHDA, CDR2 SQIVND (reference sequence). CDR3 region: CASSPSSATDTQYF. Written as DNA, the CDR3 is TGTGCCAGTAGTCCTTCCTCGGCTACAGATACGCAGTATTTT.

V is TRBV7-2 and J is TRBJ1-5; D is possibly TRBD1 (5 bases). V shed 1 base and J shed 5 bases, with 12 bases lying between them. Germline CDR1 is SGHTA and CDR2 is FQGNSA. The CDR3 loop spans 15 amino acids. CDR3: CASSLDGRGDQPQHF. CDR3 sequence (DNA): TGTGCCAGCAGCTTAGATGGCCGGGGGGATCAGCCCCAGCATTTT.